This T cell receptor (beta chain) is from a study of T cells after yellow fever vaccination. Study-level points and caveats: After the booster, nearly 98% of CD4 and more than 85% of CD8 primary-response clones were re-detected.

Points on this clonotype: The antigen remains undetermined.

J gave up 2 bases and V 7 bases, and 11 bases lay outside the gene matches. Germline-derived CDR1 and CDR2 are MNHNS and SASEGT. The CDR3 is made up of 15 amino acids. TCRdb ran MiXCR on the 5' RACE reads and lists one entry per CDR3 protein. The sample has about 240,000 distinct CDR3 sequences, about 7% seen once. The rearrangement uses TRBV6-1 and TRBJ2-7; TRBD1 agrees at 7 bases. This specimen consisted of CD4+ T cells sorted from PBMCs, obtained 15 days after the yellow fever booster vaccination. The receptor was isolated from a man aged 25-40 years who received the YFV17D yellow fever vaccine. The CDR3 is CASTLKQGTAYEQYF. The DNA of the CDR3 is TGTGCCAGCACATTAAAACAGGGGACCGCCTACGAGCAGTACTTC.